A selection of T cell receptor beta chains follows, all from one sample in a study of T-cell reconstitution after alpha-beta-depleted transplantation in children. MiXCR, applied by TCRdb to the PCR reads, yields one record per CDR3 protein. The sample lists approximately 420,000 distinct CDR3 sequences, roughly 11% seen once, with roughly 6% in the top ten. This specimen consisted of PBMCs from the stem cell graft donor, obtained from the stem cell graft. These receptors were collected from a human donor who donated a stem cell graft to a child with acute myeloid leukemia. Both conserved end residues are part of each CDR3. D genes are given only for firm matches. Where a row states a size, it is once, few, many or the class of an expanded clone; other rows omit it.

CDR3 DNA: TGCAGCGTTGACGGGGGGGCTAGGGAGACCCAGTACTTC
CDR3 protein: CSVDGGARETQYF
J gene: TRBJ2-5
clone size: NA
D gene: TRBD2
V gene: TRBV29-1

CDR3 DNA: TGTGCCATCAGTGAACAGGAAGAGACCCAGTACTTC
CDR3 protein: CAISEQEETQYF
J gene: TRBJ2-5
clone size: many
D gene: NA
V gene: TRBV10-3

CDR3 DNA: TGCAGTGCTAGATCAGGGACAGGGACCTCCACAGATACGCAGTATTTT
CDR3 protein: CSARSGTGTSTDTQYF
J gene: TRBJ2-3
clone size: many
D gene: TRBD1
V gene: TRBV20-1

CDR3 DNA: TGTGCCAGCAGTTATTACCCAGCGGGGGTTAGTATTGAGCAGTTCTTC
CDR3 protein: CASSYYPAGVSIEQFF
J gene: TRBJ2-1
clone size: few
D gene: TRBD2
V gene: TRBV6-5

CDR3 DNA: TGTGCCAGCAGGCCTCTAGCGGAGGGGAAAAACATTCAGTACTTC
CDR3 protein: CASRPLAEGKNIQYF
J gene: TRBJ2-4
clone size: many
D gene: TRBD2
V gene: TRBV27

CDR3 DNA: TGCGCCAGCAGCTTGGGACAGGCTGGGGGAGTTGGGCAGTATTTT
CDR3 protein: CASSLGQAGGVGQYF
J gene: TRBJ2-3
clone size: NA
D gene: NA
V gene: TRBV5-1

CDR3 DNA: TGCAGCGTTGTTATAGGGGGAATCAATCAGCCCCAGCATTTT
CDR3 protein: CSVVIGGINQPQHF
J gene: TRBJ1-5
clone size: NA
D gene: NA
V gene: TRBV29-1

CDR3 DNA: TGCAGTGCTATATCGGGAGGGGGAGGAGATACGCAGTATTTT
CDR3 protein: CSAISGGGGDTQYF
J gene: TRBJ2-3
clone size: NA
D gene: TRBD2
V gene: TRBV20-1

CDR3 DNA: TGTGCCAGCAGCTCTTACCGCGGGGGGCCTTACAATGAGCAGTTCTTC
CDR3 protein: CASSSYRGGPYNEQFF
J gene: TRBJ2-1
clone size: few
D gene: TRBD2
V gene: TRBV7-9

CDR3 DNA: TGCGCCAGCAGACCGACAGGGACTAGCACAGATACGCAGTATTTT
CDR3 protein: CASRPTGTSTDTQYF
J gene: TRBJ2-3
clone size: NA
D gene: NA
V gene: TRBV5-1

CDR3 DNA: TGTGCCAGCAGCTTGCTTGGACTAGCGGCCCTGTACCAAGAGACCCAGTACTTC
CDR3 protein: CASSLLGLAALYQETQYF
J gene: TRBJ2-5
clone size: few
D gene: TRBD2
V gene: TRBV7-8

CDR3 DNA: TGTGCCAGCAGCGGGGGCGGGGGGCTACGGCAAGAGACCCAGTACTTC
CDR3 protein: CASSGGGGLRQETQYF
J gene: TRBJ2-5
clone size: few
D gene: TRBD2
V gene: TRBV7-3

CDR3 DNA: TGTGCTCGAGGGACCGCGGGCCGGACTGAAGCTTTCTTT
CDR3 protein: CARGTAGRTEAFF
J gene: TRBJ1-1
clone size: NA
D gene: NA
V gene: TRBV6-1

CDR3 DNA: TGTGCCAGCAGCCCCCGGGCAGGAGTGGTTCAGTACTTC
CDR3 protein: CASSPRAGVVQYF
J gene: TRBJ2-4
clone size: NA
D gene: NA
V gene: TRBV11-1

CDR3 DNA: TGTGCCAGCAGGACGAGGGCGGGCACCGGGGAGCTGTTTTTT
CDR3 protein: CASRTRAGTGELFF
J gene: TRBJ2-2
clone size: NA
D gene: NA
V gene: TRBV6-1

CDR3 DNA: TGTGCCATCAACCAGCGGGAGGGCGGGTCCTACAATGAGCAGTTCTTC
CDR3 protein: CAINQREGGSYNEQFF
J gene: TRBJ2-1
clone size: NA
D gene: TRBD2
V gene: TRBV10-3

CDR3 DNA: TGTGCCACCAGCAGAGGCGGGGGTTACAATGAGCAGTTCTTC
CDR3 protein: CATSRGGGYNEQFF
J gene: TRBJ2-1
clone size: few
D gene: TRBD2
V gene: TRBV15

CDR3 DNA: TGTGCCATCAGCAAGGCTAGCCCGGGGAGTGGGAGCACAGATACGCAGTATTTT
CDR3 protein: CAISKASPGSGSTDTQYF
J gene: TRBJ2-3
clone size: many
D gene: NA
V gene: TRBV10-3

CDR3 DNA: TGTGCCAGCAGCCCACAGGGGAACTACAATGAGCAGTTCTTC
CDR3 protein: CASSPQGNYNEQFF
J gene: TRBJ2-1
clone size: NA
D gene: TRBD1
V gene: TRBV7-6

CDR3 DNA: TGTGCCAGCAGCCCCGCGAACGGGGAGCTGTTTTTT
CDR3 protein: CASSPANGELFF
J gene: TRBJ2-2
clone size: NA
D gene: NA
V gene: TRBV11-2

CDR3 DNA: TGTGCCAGCAGAGAAGGACTAGCGGGAGGTGAGACCCAGTACTTC
CDR3 protein: CASREGLAGGETQYF
J gene: TRBJ2-5
clone size: NA
D gene: TRBD2
V gene: TRBV12-3/TRBV12-4

CDR3 DNA: TGCAGCGTTGAAAGACTAGCGGGGAACACAGATACGCAGTATTTT
CDR3 protein: CSVERLAGNTDTQYF
J gene: TRBJ2-3
clone size: NA
D gene: TRBD2
V gene: TRBV29-1

CDR3 DNA: TGTGCCAGCAGTTACCTGGGCGCCTATGGCTACACCTTC
CDR3 protein: CASSYLGAYGYTF
J gene: TRBJ1-2
clone size: few
D gene: NA
V gene: TRBV6-2/TRBV6-3

CDR3 DNA: TGTGCCAGCAGCTTAGCGAAGGGAATGAATCAGCCCCAGCATTTT
CDR3 protein: CASSLAKGMNQPQHF
J gene: TRBJ1-5
clone size: NA
D gene: NA
V gene: TRBV7-8

CDR3 DNA: TGTGCCAGCCACTCGACGGGGAATCAGCCCCAGCATTTT
CDR3 protein: CASHSTGNQPQHF
J gene: TRBJ1-5
clone size: NA
D gene: NA
V gene: TRBV6-1

CDR3 DNA: TGCGCCAGCAGCTATGGACAGACCCTTGGCACTGAAGCTTTCTTT
CDR3 protein: CASSYGQTLGTEAFF
J gene: TRBJ1-1
clone size: NA
D gene: NA
V gene: TRBV5-1

CDR3 DNA: TGTGCCAGCAGTATATCAGGGATCTATGGCTACACCTTC
CDR3 protein: CASSISGIYGYTF
J gene: TRBJ1-2
clone size: few
D gene: NA
V gene: TRBV27

CDR3 DNA: TGTGCCAGCTCACCTTTGGACAGTCCCCCTTTGGCCCAGCATTTT
CDR3 protein: CASSPLDSPPLAQHF
J gene: TRBJ1-5
clone size: few
D gene: NA
V gene: TRBV18

CDR3 DNA: TGTGCCAGCAGCTCAGTTGGGAAACAGACCCAGTACTTC
CDR3 protein: CASSSVGKQTQYF
J gene: TRBJ2-5
clone size: many
D gene: NA
V gene: TRBV7-9

CDR3 DNA: TGTGCCTCCTCCGCCGAGGGGGCTAGCGGGCCCTACAATGAGCAGTTCTTC
CDR3 protein: CASSAEGASGPYNEQFF
J gene: TRBJ2-1
clone size: NA
D gene: NA
V gene: TRBV3-1

CDR3 DNA: TGCAGCGTCGGGGCGGACAGGGAGTCTAACTATGGCTACACCTTC
CDR3 protein: CSVGADRESNYGYTF
J gene: TRBJ1-2
clone size: NA
D gene: TRBD1
V gene: TRBV29-1

CDR3 DNA: TGTGCCAGCAGTTACGGGGCAGGGGAGACCCAGTACTTC
CDR3 protein: CASSYGAGETQYF
J gene: TRBJ2-5
clone size: many
D gene: NA
V gene: TRBV6-6

CDR3 DNA: TGCAGCGTTGAAGATCGGCGGCAAGAGACCCAGTACTTC
CDR3 protein: CSVEDRRQETQYF
J gene: TRBJ2-5
clone size: NA
D gene: NA
V gene: TRBV29-1

CDR3 DNA: TGTGCCAGCAGCCCATCTGGCAGCAGTCTCTACGAGCAGTACTTC
CDR3 protein: CASSPSGSSLYEQYF
J gene: TRBJ2-7
clone size: NA
D gene: NA
V gene: TRBV5-5

CDR3 DNA: TGTGCCAGCAGTTTATGGGGGCCTAACACTGAAGCTTTCTTT
CDR3 protein: CASSLWGPNTEAFF
J gene: TRBJ1-1
clone size: NA
D gene: NA
V gene: TRBV27

CDR3 DNA: TGCAGTGCCGAACTAGGGGATGAGCAGTTCTTC
CDR3 protein: CSAELGDEQFF
J gene: TRBJ2-1
clone size: NA
D gene: NA
V gene: TRBV20-1

CDR3 DNA: TGTGCCAGCAGATACCAGGACGGATATGGCTACACCTTC
CDR3 protein: CASRYQDGYGYTF
J gene: TRBJ1-2
clone size: few
D gene: NA
V gene: TRBV2

CDR3 DNA: TGCGCCAGCAGCCAAGATGACACAGATACGCAGTATTTT
CDR3 protein: CASSQDDTDTQYF
J gene: TRBJ2-3
clone size: many
D gene: NA
V gene: TRBV4-1

CDR3 DNA: TGTGCCAGCAGCCGTAGCGGGAGTAGCACCGGGGAGCTGTTTTTT
CDR3 protein: CASSRSGSSTGELFF
J gene: TRBJ2-2
clone size: few
D gene: TRBD2
V gene: TRBV12-3/TRBV12-4

CDR3 DNA: TGTGCCAGCAGCTTGGTTGGGTCTCGTTCCGATGAGCAGTTCTTC
CDR3 protein: CASSLVGSRSDEQFF
J gene: TRBJ2-1
clone size: once
D gene: NA
V gene: TRBV5-5

CDR3 DNA: TGTGCCAGCAGTGACTCTATGAGGGGGGCAGATACGCAGTATTTT
CDR3 protein: CASSDSMRGADTQYF
J gene: TRBJ2-3
clone size: NA
D gene: NA
V gene: TRBV6-4

CDR3 DNA: TGTGCCAGCAACGGGGCACCCACAGATACGCAGTATTTT
CDR3 protein: CASNGAPTDTQYF
J gene: TRBJ2-3
clone size: NA
D gene: NA
V gene: TRBV9

CDR3 DNA: TGCAGCGTTCGGTTCCGGGACAGGGACCGGGATACGCAGTATTTT
CDR3 protein: CSVRFRDRDRDTQYF
J gene: TRBJ2-3
clone size: few
D gene: TRBD1
V gene: TRBV29-1

CDR3 DNA: TGTGCCATCAGTGACCCGACAGGGAATGGAGACGAGCAGTACTTC
CDR3 protein: CAISDPTGNGDEQYF
J gene: TRBJ2-7
clone size: NA
D gene: TRBD1
V gene: TRBV10-3

CDR3 DNA: TGTGCCAGCACCACGGGGGGAACATTCACCGGGGAGCTGTTTTTT
CDR3 protein: CASTTGGTFTGELFF
J gene: TRBJ2-2
clone size: few
D gene: TRBD2
V gene: TRBV12-3/TRBV12-4

CDR3 DNA: TGTGCCAGCAGCTTAGTCGGGGGCCCACTTATGTACCAAGAGACCCAGTACTTC
CDR3 protein: CASSLVGGPLMYQETQYF
J gene: TRBJ2-5
clone size: NA
D gene: NA
V gene: TRBV11-2

CDR3 DNA: TGTGCCAGCAGTGCCCACAGCTCTGGAAACACCATATATTTT
CDR3 protein: CASSAHSSGNTIYF
J gene: TRBJ1-3
clone size: few
D gene: NA
V gene: TRBV25-1

CDR3 DNA: TGTGCCAGCAGCTTGGCCCTGGACGATCGCACAGATACGCAGTATTTT
CDR3 protein: CASSLALDDRTDTQYF
J gene: TRBJ2-3
clone size: many
D gene: NA
V gene: TRBV5-8

CDR3 DNA: TGTGCCATCAGCGCGGGACCCCTCTATGGCTACACCTTC
CDR3 protein: CAISAGPLYGYTF
J gene: TRBJ1-2
clone size: few
D gene: NA
V gene: TRBV10-3

CDR3 DNA: TGCGCCAGCAGCGAGGACAGGGGCACAGATACGCAGTATTTT
CDR3 protein: CASSEDRGTDTQYF
J gene: TRBJ2-3
clone size: NA
D gene: TRBD1
V gene: TRBV5-1

CDR3 DNA: TGTGCCAGCAGTTACTCGTTGGGGAACACTGAAGCTTTCTTT
CDR3 protein: CASSYSLGNTEAFF
J gene: TRBJ1-1
clone size: NA
D gene: NA
V gene: TRBV6-5